This TCR beta chain was sequenced for a study of cytomegalovirus exposure and HLA in healthy donors. This CDR3 contains 12 residues. The germline V gene encodes CDR1 SGHAT and CDR2 FQNNGV. Trimming took off 0 bases at V and 8 bases at J, with 5 bases between the two ends. This clone has a single count. It was with 60 Vbeta and 13 Jbeta primers that the PCR ran. Sequenced by immunoSEQ multiplex PCR; TCRdb stores in-frame clones only, minus some. The sample comprises about 160,000 clones, more than 70% of which are singletons, and roughly 6.2% rests with the top ten. This chain joins TRBV11-2 and TRBJ2-1; D is unresolved. Sequencing used PBMCs. This TCR was recovered from a male donor in good health and CMV-seropositive. The DNA for the CDR3 is TGTGCCAGCAGCTTAGATACGGATGAGCAGTTCTTC. This encodes CASSLDTDEQFF.